The next 21 T cell receptor beta chains were all read from a single sample in a study of T cell responses to AZD1222 COVID-19 vaccine. The data were produced by immunoSEQ multiplex PCR, yet TCRdb's version contains in-frame clones alone and is incomplete. Here the sample spans 130,000 or so clones, about 90% being singletons. Specimen: peripheral blood, collected on day 0 of AZD1222 vaccination. These receptors were obtained from an adult in good health.

CDR3 region: CASSPTEGRERAFF. CDR3 nucleotides: TGCGCCAGCAGTCCAACCGAGGGCAGGGAAAGAGCTTTCTTT. The gene calls are TRBV4-1 and TRBJ1-1, with a tentative D call TRBD1 (5 bases). V lost 6 bases to trimming and J lost 10 bases, with 21 bases between them. Germline V CDR1 and CDR2: MGHRA, YSYEKL. The CDR3 consists of 14 residues.

This chain uses TRBV30 with TRBJ1-5; D gene unclear. Trimming took off 5 bases at V and 2 bases at J, with 10 bases between the two ends. The germline V gene encodes CDR1 GTSNPN and CDR2 SVGIG (reference sequence). The CDR3 runs 13 residues. CDR3 loop: CAWAPQGNQPQHF. The CDR3 DNA reads TGTGCCTGGGCCCCCCAGGGCAATCAGCCCCAGCATTTT.

For the CDR3, the DNA is TGTGCCACCAGCCGTCGACTAGCGGGGGCGAGCAACACCGGGGAGCTGTTTTTT. Residues: CATSRRLAGASNTGELFF. J is TRBJ2-2 and V is TRBV15; TRBD2 agrees at 12 bases. This CDR3 has 18 residues. V shed 5 bases, J shed 2 bases, and the junction held 9 bases outside the gene matches. Germline CDR1 is LNHNV and CDR2 is YYDKDF (reference sequence).

This clone came up once. This rearrangement joins TRBV6-2 or TRBV6-3 to TRBJ1-1; maybe TRBD1 (6 bases). V was clipped by 0 bases and J by 4 bases, with 12 bases between them. The CDR3 length is 15 residues. CDR1 and CDR2 from the germline V gene are MNHEY and SVGEGT. CDR3 loop: CASSYSRGRVTEAFF. Written as DNA, the CDR3 is TGTGCCAGCAGTTACTCCCGGGGGCGGGTCACTGAAGCTTTCTTT.

V gene TRBV6-6 combines with J gene TRBJ1-1; possibly TRBD1 for D (5 bases). CDR3 length equals 12 residues. The germline gives CDR1 MNHNY, CDR2 SVGAGI (reference sequence). V was cut by 0 bases and J by 7 bases, with 6 bases left in between. CDR3 amino acids: CASSYSGGEAFF. Written as DNA, the CDR3 is TGTGCCAGCAGTTACTCCGGGGGTGAAGCTTTCTTT.

The V and J genes are TRBV6-5 and TRBJ1-5; D gene ambiguous. V was cut by 8 bases and J by 3 bases, with 11 bases left in between. The germline gives CDR1 MNHEY, CDR2 SVGAGI. The CDR3 totals 13 residues. The CDR3 DNA reads as TGTGCCAGCTCCCCCGGGCACAATCAGCCCCAGCATTTT. Amino acids: CASSPGHNQPQHF.

This clone was seen a single time. The gene calls are TRBV19 and TRBJ1-6, with 7 bases that match TRBD1. The ends lost 6 bases at V and 7 bases at J; junction bases unmatched: 6. Germline lookup yields CDR1 LNHDA and CDR2 SQIVND (reference sequence). The CDR3 consists of 14 residues. The CDR3 coding sequence is TGTGCCAGTAGCGACAGGGTGCAAAATTCACCCCTCCACTTT. It is translated as CASSDRVQNSPLHF.

The J gene is TRBJ2-2, the V gene TRBV15; no firm D call. CDR1 and CDR2 from the germline V gene are LNHNV and YYDKDF (reference sequence). Deletions cut 0 bases from V and 2 bases from J, with 7 bases between. The CDR3 consists of 15 residues. The DNA of the CDR3 is TGTGCCACCAGCAGAGATTATGGAAACACCGGGGAGCTGTTTTTT. Translating it yields CATSRDYGNTGELFF.

The chain joins TRBV5-1 to TRBJ2-1, with 13 bases aligning to TRBD2. The CDR3 spans 17 residues. CDR1 SGHRS and CDR2 YFSETQ come from the germline V gene. V shed 2 bases and J 3 bases; nucleotides not matched to a gene: 5. The CDR3 protein is CASSFGLAGAGYNEQFF. CDR3 DNA sequence: TGCGCCAGCAGCTTTGGACTAGCGGGAGCCGGCTACAATGAGCAGTTCTTC.

CDR3 amino acids: CASRGRYNEQFF. CDR3 DNA sequence: TGTGCCAGTAGGGGGCGATACAATGAGCAGTTCTTC. The V call is TRBV5-4, the J call TRBJ2-1, with 7 bases identical to TRBD1. The CDR3 has 12 residues. Germline V gene sequence: CDR1 SGHNT, CDR2 YYREEE (reference sequence). V lost 8 bases and J lost 4; bases outside the gene matches: 3.

This chain links TRBV9 with TRBJ2-3, with D possibly TRBD2 on 8 matching bases. The CDR3 contains 17 residues. V was cut by 0 bases and J by 1 base, with 15 bases left in between. The germline V gene has CDR1 SGDLS and CDR2 YYNGEE. CDR3 DNA: TGTGCCAGCAGCGTAGGCCAGGGGGGACTAGGCACAGATACGCAGTATTTT. This encodes CASSVGQGGLGTDTQYF.

The CDR3 region is CASSILGSGELFF. Written as DNA, the CDR3 is TGTGCCAGTAGTATACTGGGGTCCGGGGAGCTGTTTTTT. The chain joins TRBV19 to TRBJ2-2; D not certain. The CDR3 runs 13 residues. With 2 bases removed from V and 6 bases from J, the gap between germline ends came to 7 bases. Germline CDR1 is LNHDA and CDR2 is SQIVND (reference sequence).

The V gene is TRBV9, the J gene TRBJ1-3, with D perhaps matching TRBD1 (6 bases). The CDR3 sequence is 15 residues long. CDR1 is SGDLS and CDR2 is YYNGEE in the germline V gene. The V gene lost 1 base and the J gene lost 0 bases, with 8 bases spanning the gap. Here the CDR3 DNA reads TGTGCCAGCAGCGTACAGGGGTCCTCTGGAAACACCATATATTTT. It specifies CASSVQGSSGNTIYF.

J is TRBJ1-5 and V is TRBV6-6, with 9 bases matching TRBD1. Germline lookup yields CDR1 MNHNY and CDR2 SVGAGI (reference sequence). The CDR3 runs 13 residues. The CDR3 region has the DNA TGTTCAAGCGGGACAGGGAGAAATCAGCCCCAGCATTTT. Translation: CSSGTGRNQPQHF.

The chain has TRBV5-6 and TRBJ2-2; 8 nucleotides align to TRBD2. Trimming took 2 bases from V and 5 from J; bases not matched to a gene: 2. Germline assignment: CDR1 SGHDT and CDR2 YYEEEE. The CDR3 consists of 14 residues. CDR3 sequence reads: CASSFSGTTGELFF. The CDR3 DNA sequence: TGTGCCAGCAGCTTTAGCGGGACTACCGGGGAGCTGTTTTTT.

The V gene is TRBV12-3 or TRBV12-4, the J gene TRBJ2-7, with D hard to call. V was trimmed by 2 bases and J by 2 bases, leaving 7 bases between them. CDR3 length: 13 residues. CDR3 sequence reads: CASSLSGPYEQYF. For the CDR3, the DNA is TGTGCCAGCAGTTTATCCGGACCCTACGAGCAGTACTTC.

The chain uses TRBV7-9 and TRBJ2-3; 9 bases map to TRBD1. Germline lookup yields CDR1 SEHNR and CDR2 FQNEAQ (reference sequence). The CDR3 runs 16 residues. V trimming: 5 bases; J trimming: 4 bases; junction bases outside the gene matches: 10. The CDR3 loop reads CASSPGQGSFPDTQYF. DNA for the CDR3: TGTGCCAGCAGCCCGGGACAGGGTTCCTTCCCAGATACGCAGTATTTT.

This chain uses TRBV11-1 with TRBJ2-7, with 7 bases identical to TRBD1. Germline CDR1 reads SGHAT; CDR2 reads FQDESV (reference sequence). The CDR3 extends over 16 amino acids. V lost 3 bases to trimming and J lost 2 bases; unmatched junction nucleotides: 10. CDR3 sequence (DNA): TGTGCCAGCAGCTTTGGCCGAGGGGGCCGAACCTACGAGCAGTACTTC. Its translation: CASSFGRGGRTYEQYF.

This sequence joins TRBV6-5 and TRBJ2-3; 12 nucleotides agree with TRBD2. CDR3 size: 16 residues. CDR1 and CDR2 from the germline V gene are MNHEY and SVGAGI. J lost 3 bases, V lost 4 bases, and 5 bases had no gene match. The DNA for the CDR3 is TGTGCCAGCAGTTTTCTAGCGGGGGGGCAGACAGATACGCAGTATTTT. Translated: CASSFLAGGQTDTQYF.

CDR3 sequence: CASSLALGQGGRDTQYF. CDR3 nucleotides: TGTGCCAGCAGCTTAGCGTTGGGACAGGGGGGTCGAGATACGCAGTATTTT. This chain connects TRBV7-8 to TRBJ2-3; 11 bases agree with TRBD1. J gave up 5 bases and V 0 bases, and 7 bases lay outside the gene matches. The CDR3 consists of 17 residues. The germline V gene has CDR1 SGHVS and CDR2 FQNEAQ.

The V call is TRBV5-1, the J call TRBJ1-1; 8 bases match TRBD1. V shed 4 bases, J shed 2 bases, and the junction held 4 bases outside the gene matches. This CDR3 contains 14 residues. Per germline, CDR1 SGHRS and CDR2 YFSETQ. This CDR3 is CASSTTGANTEAFF. Written as DNA, the CDR3 is TGCGCCAGCAGCACGACAGGGGCTAACACTGAAGCTTTCTTT.